This T cell receptor (beta chain) was recovered during a study of OX40 agonist ivuxolimab in advanced cancers. Overall study: Earlier anti-PD-1, anti-PD-L1 or anti-CTLA-4 therapy was permitted; roughly 42% had received some.

Only in-frame clones appear in the TCRdb table, and some are missing; sequencing was by immunoSEQ multiplex PCR. The sample records 50,000 to 65,000 clones, around 89% being singletons. V trimming: 5 bases; J trimming: 5 bases; junction bases outside the gene matches: 5. There are 13 residues in the CDR3. Germline V gene data show CDR1 as WSHSY and CDR2 as SAAADI. The receptor's source is an adult with an advanced solid tumor such as melanoma, head and neck, liver or kidney cancer. This sample comprised CD4+ or CD8+ T cells sorted from blood, obtained in a trial of the OX40 agonist ivuxolimab. The chain joins TRBV10-2 to TRBJ1-1, with TRBD1 matching over 7 bases. The CDR3 bases are TGCGCCAGCAGTTTCACAGGGGATACTGAAGCTTTCTTT. Its protein product is CASSFTGDTEAFF.